This T cell receptor beta chain was captured by sequencing in a study of shared clonotypes between healthy human individuals. Whole-study results and caveats: Generation probabilities of non-shared clonotypes were lower (relative to those shared by all four donors).

Donors, without exception, were Caucasian adults residing in Nashville, Tennessee. With respect to this clone: Its antigen is still unknown.

V was trimmed by 5 bases and J by 5 bases, leaving 13 bases between them. Germline CDR1 and CDR2: SGHNT and YENEEA. This CDR3 has 13 residues. Using immunoSEQ multiplex PCR, the repertoire was profiled, and TCRdb retains in-frame clones only, with some absent. The data contain over 1.4 million clones, roughly 96% of them singletons. V usage is TRBV11-3 and J usage is TRBJ2-7; D not certain. This TCR came from a man aged 25-45 years in good health. Source material: naive CD4+ T cells sorted from blood. The subset: CD45RA+ positively selected. This CDR3 reads CASSRRASDEQYF. CDR3 sequence (DNA): TGTGCCAGCAGCCGAAGGGCGTCCGACGAGCAGTACTTC.